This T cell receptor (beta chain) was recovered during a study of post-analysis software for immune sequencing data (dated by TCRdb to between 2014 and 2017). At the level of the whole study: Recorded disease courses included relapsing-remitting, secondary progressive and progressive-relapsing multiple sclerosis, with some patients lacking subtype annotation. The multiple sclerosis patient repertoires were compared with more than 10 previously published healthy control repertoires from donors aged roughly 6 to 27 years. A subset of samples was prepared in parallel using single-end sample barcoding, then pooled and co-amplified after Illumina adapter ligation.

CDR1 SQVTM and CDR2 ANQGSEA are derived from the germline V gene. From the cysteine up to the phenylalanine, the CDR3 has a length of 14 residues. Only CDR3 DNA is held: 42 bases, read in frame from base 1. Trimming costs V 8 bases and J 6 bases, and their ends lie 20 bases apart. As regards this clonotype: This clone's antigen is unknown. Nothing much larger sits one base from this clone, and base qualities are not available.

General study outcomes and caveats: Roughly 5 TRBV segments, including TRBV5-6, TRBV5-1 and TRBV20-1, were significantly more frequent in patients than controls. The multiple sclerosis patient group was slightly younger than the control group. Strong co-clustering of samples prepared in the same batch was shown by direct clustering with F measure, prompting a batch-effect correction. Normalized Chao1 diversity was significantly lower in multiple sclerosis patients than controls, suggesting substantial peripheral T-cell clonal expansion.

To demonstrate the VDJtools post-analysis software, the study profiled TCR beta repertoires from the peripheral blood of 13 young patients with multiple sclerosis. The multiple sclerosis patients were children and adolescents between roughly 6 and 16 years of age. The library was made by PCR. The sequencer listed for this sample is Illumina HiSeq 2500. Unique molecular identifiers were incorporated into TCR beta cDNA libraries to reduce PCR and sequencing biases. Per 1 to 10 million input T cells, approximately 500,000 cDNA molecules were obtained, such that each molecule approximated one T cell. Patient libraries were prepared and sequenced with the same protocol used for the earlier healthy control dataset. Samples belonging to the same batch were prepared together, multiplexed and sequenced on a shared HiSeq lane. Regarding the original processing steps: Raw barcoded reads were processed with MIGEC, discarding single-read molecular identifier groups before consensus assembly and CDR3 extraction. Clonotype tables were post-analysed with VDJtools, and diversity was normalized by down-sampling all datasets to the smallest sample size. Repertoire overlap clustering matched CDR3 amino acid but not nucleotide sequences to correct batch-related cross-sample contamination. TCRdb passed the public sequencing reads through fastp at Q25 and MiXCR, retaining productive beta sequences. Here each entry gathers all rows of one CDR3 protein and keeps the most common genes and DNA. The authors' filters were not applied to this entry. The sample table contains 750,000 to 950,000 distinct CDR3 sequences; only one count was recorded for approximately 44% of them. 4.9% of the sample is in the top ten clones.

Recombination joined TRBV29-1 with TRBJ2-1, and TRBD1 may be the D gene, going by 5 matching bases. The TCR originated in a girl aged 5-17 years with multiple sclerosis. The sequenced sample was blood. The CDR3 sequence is CSLPASQGGNEQFF. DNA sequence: TGCAGCCTACCTGCGTCTCAGGGTGGCAATGAGCAGTTCTTC.